The clone carrying this TCR beta chain was picked up many times. Germline-derived CDR1 and CDR2 are SQVTM and ANQGSEA. Trimming took 7 bases from V and 2 from J; bases not matched to a gene: 14. CDR3 length: 16 residues. Unsorted bulk tissue, about 19-31 mg of it, served as the source for co-extraction of RNA and DNA. From roughly 0.55 ug of total RNA, TCR beta-specific cDNA was reverse-transcribed using a constant-region primer. Library construction for TCR beta comprised three nested multiplex PCR rounds performed with slightly modified ARM-PCR. The first two PCR rounds used TRBV1-TRBV30 primers with a Cbeta primer, approximately 9 cycles each. One entry per CDR3 protein results from TCRdb running MiXCR on the multiplex PCR reads. The sample gives approximately 100,000 distinct CDR3 sequences, approximately 70% of which show up once; 12% is in the top ten. This entry belongs to a study of tumor-infiltrating lymphocytes in primary liver carcinoma.

The chain recombines TRBV29-1 with TRBJ2-5; 9 nucleotides agree with TRBD2. Sequencing was carried out using liver tumor tissue from sampling region 2. Indicated subset: tumor region T2, inferior pole. The sequence was obtained from a woman aged 55-70 years with primary liver carcinoma and hepatitis B virus infection. DNA for the CDR3: TGCAGCGCCTCTGGCGTGACTAGCGGAATTCAAGAGACCCAGTACTTC. This gives the protein CSASGVTSGIQETQYF.